These T cell receptor beta chains were read from a single sample in a study of spatial heterogeneity in lung cancer. One entry per CDR3 protein, called by TCRdb with MiXCR from the 5' RACE reads. The data show under 150,000 distinct CDR3 sequences, 11% seen once. Sequencing was performed on PBMCs, taken at follow-up. The receptors shown here come from a female donor with early-stage non-small cell lung cancer. Each CDR3 is given with its conserved first and last residue. Some rows mark clone size as missing; the rest say once, few, many or name a class of expanded clone.

cdr3_aa v_call clone_size
CASSLSPGRANTEAFF TRBV27 few
CASSPGLAGGYEQFF TRBV7-3 many
CASSPSSSPLEQYF TRBV5-1 many
CASSDVSGSSYNEQFF TRBV28 many
CASSQGINQPQHF TRBV7-9 -
CSARFGGLAFF TRBV20-1 few
CATKTTTDTQYF TRBV19 -
CASSQTEASSDTQYF TRBV23-1 many
CASSPGQMQETQYF TRBV5-1 few
CSARDDLGIMVEQFF TRBV20-1 -
CASSWTGSGYTF TRBV6-2/TRBV6-3 many
CASSQDGVYETQYF TRBV4-1 many
CASSYSLQGKPGTQYF TRBV6-6 many
CASSYGQGGNQPQHF TRBV5-6 -
CASSPVAGDQETQYF TRBV18 -
CASGSGRDLNEQFF TRBV19 few
CAWTPSGFHTGELFF TRBV30 few
CAPQNGRELYNEQFF TRBV7-3 -
CASSYGRQGYSPLHF TRBV6-5 few
CSVDPVLGDTEAFF TRBV29-1 many
CASSLGQRTVAEAFF TRBV6-5 many
CASSSRQGHQPQHF TRBV7-2 -
CASSPRGGANEKLFF TRBV28 few
CSASYREAYEQYF TRBV20-1 -
CASSPQGGTFIIQETQYF TRBV9 -
CASSGGQGISYNEQFF TRBV9 -
CASRRQGPNTEAFF TRBV5-1 -
CASSESIFGELFF TRBV10-1 -
CASSLDKQGARGVLTF TRBV11-2 few
CASRTLAGEFNEQFF TRBV28 many
CASKSHEIGYTEAFF TRBV6-6 -
CASRGTETRLGPLHF TRBV28 -
CASTPAVGIPYEQYF TRBV28 few
CASSFRRPPEEYF TRBV28 many
CSVILRTGSSYEQYF TRBV29-1 many
CASSSPRTGSTYEQYF TRBV6-6 -
CASSPPTGESSPLHF TRBV18 few
CASSLIAGLNTEAFF TRBV7-3 -
CSVVGTMNTEAFF TRBV29-1 many
CSVTPGLDSYEQYF TRBV29-1 few
CASSQESSGRKWNEQFF TRBV3-1 few
CASSKLAGGSSPETQYF TRBV19 -
CASSLLGGVTEAFF TRBV5-1 many
CVTSRDSKSYNEQFF TRBV15 few
CASSTSGRADTQYF TRBV2 -